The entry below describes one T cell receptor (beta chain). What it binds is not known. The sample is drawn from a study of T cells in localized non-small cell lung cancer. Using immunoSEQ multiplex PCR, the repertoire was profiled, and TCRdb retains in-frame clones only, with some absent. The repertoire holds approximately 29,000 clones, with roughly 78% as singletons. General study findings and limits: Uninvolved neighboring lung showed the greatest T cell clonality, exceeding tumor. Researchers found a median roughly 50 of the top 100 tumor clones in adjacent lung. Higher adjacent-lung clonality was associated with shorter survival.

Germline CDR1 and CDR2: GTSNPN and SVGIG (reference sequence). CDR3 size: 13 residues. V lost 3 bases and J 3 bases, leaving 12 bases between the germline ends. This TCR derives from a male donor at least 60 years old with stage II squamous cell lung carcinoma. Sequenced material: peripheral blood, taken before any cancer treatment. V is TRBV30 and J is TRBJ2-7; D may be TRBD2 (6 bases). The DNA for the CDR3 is TGTGCCTGGAGGGGGGGAAGGGGCTACGAGCAGTACTTC. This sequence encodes CAWRGGRGYEQYF.